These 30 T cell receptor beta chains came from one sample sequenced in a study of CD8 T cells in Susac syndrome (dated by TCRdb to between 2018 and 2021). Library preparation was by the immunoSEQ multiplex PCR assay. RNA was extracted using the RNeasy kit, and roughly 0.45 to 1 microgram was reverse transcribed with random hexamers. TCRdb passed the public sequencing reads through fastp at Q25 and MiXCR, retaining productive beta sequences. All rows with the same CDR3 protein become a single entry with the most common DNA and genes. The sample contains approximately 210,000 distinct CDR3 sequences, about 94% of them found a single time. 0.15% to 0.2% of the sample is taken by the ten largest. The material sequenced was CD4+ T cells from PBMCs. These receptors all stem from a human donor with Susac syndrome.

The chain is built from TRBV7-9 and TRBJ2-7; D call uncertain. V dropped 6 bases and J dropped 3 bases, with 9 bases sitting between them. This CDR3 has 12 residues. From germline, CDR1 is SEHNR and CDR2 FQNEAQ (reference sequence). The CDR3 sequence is CASSRDGYEQYF. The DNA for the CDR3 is TGTGCCAGCAGTCGTGACGGCTACGAGCAGTACTTC.

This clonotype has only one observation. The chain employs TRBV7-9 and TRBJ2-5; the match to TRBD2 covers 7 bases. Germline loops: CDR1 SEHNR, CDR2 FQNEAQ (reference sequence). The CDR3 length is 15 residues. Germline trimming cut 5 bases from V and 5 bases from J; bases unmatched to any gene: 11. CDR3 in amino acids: CASSARRGVSETQYF. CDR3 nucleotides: TGTGCCAGCAGCGCCCGTCGGGGGGTCAGTGAGACCCAGTACTTC.

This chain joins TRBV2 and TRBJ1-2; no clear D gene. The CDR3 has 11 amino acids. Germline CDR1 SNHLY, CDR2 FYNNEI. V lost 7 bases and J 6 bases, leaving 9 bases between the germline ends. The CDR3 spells CASKPVDGYTF. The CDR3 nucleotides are TGTGCCAGCAAACCAGTTGATGGCTACACCTTC.

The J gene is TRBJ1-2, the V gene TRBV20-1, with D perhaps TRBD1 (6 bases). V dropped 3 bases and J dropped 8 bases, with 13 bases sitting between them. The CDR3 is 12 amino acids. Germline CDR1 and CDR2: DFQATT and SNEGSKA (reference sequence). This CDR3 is CSASPQGSGYTF. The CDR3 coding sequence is TGCAGTGCTAGTCCACAGGGTTCCGGCTACACCTTC.

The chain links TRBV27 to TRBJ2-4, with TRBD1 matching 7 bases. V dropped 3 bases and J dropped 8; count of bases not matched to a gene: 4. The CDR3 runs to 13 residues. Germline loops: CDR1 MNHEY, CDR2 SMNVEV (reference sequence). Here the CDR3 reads CASSFGQEDIQYF. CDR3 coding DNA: TGTGCCAGCAGTTTCGGACAGGAGGACATTCAGTACTTC.

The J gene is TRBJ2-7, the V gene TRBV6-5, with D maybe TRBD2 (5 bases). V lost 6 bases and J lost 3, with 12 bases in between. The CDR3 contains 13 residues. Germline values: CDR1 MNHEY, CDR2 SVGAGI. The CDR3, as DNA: TGTGCCAGCAGCGAGGACGACTACTACGAGCAGTACTTC. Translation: CASSEDDYYEQYF.

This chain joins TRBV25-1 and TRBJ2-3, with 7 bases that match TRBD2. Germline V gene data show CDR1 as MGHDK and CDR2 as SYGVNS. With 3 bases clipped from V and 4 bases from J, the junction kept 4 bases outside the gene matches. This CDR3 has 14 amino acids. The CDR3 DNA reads TGTGCCAGCAGTGATAGAGGGAGGGCAGATACGCAGTATTTT. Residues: CASSDRGRADTQYF. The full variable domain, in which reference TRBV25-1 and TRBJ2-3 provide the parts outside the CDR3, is EADIYQTPRYLVIGTGKKITLECSQTMGHDKMYWYQQDPGMELHLIHYSYGVNSTEKGDLSSESTVSRIRTEHFPLTLESARPSHTSQYLCASSDRGRADTQYFGPGTRLTVL.

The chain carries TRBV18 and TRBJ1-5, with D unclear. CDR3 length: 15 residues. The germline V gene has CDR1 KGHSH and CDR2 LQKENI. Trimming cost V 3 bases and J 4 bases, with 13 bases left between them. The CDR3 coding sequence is TGTGCCAGCTCACCCACTCATGACGGGAATCAGCCCCAGCATTTT. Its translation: CASSPTHDGNQPQHF.

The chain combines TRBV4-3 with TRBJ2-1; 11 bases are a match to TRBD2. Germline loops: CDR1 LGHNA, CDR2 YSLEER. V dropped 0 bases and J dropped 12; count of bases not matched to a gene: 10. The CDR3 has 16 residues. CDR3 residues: CASSQDIGTSGRGQFF. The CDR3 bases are TGCGCCAGCAGCCAAGATATAGGGACTAGCGGCAGGGGGCAGTTCTTC.

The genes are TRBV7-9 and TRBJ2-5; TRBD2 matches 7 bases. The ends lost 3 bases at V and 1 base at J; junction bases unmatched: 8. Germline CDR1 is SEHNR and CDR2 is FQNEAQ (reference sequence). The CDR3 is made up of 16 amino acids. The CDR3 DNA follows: TGTGCCAGCAGCTTCTTAACCGGGGGGACCCAAGAGACCCAGTACTTC. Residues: CASSFLTGGTQETQYF.

Here the CDR3 DNA reads TGCAGTGTAGGACAGGGGACCTATGGCTACACCTTC. It is translated as CSVGQGTYGYTF. The chain joins TRBV20-1 to TRBJ1-2; TRBD1 aligns across 9 bases. The CDR3 runs 12 residues. V lost 7 bases, J lost 4 bases, and 4 bases stayed unmatched. CDR1 is DFQATT and CDR2 is SNEGSKA in the germline V gene (reference sequence).

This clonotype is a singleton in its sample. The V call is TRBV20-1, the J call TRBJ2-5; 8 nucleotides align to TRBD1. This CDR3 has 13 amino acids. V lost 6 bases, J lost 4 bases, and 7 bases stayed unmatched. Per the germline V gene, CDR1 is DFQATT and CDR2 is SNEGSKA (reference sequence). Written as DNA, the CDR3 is TGCAGTGCGCCGGACAGGGTTGGAGAGACCCAGTACTTC. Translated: CSAPDRVGETQYF.

The CDR3 DNA is TGTGCCAGCAAGGAGGATAGCTCCTACGAGCAGTACTTC. Translated, it gives CASKEDSSYEQYF. V is TRBV6-5 and J is TRBJ2-7; D is perhaps TRBD2 (5 bases). With 7 bases removed from V and 0 bases from J, the gap between germline ends came to 10 bases. The germline V gene encodes CDR1 MNHEY and CDR2 SVGAGI. CDR3 length: 13 residues.

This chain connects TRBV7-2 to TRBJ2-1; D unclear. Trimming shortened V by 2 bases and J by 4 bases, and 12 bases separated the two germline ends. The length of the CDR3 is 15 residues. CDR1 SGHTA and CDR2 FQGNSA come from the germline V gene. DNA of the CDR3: TGTGCCAGCAGCTTAATACCCCCACCTTACAATGAGCAGTTCTTC. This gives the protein CASSLIPPPYNEQFF.

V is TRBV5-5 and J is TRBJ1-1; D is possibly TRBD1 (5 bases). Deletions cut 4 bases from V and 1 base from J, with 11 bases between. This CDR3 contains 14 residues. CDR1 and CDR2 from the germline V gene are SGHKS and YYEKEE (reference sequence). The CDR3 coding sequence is TGTGCCAGCAGCCCCAGTGACAGGAACACTGAAGCTTTCTTT. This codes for CASSPSDRNTEAFF.

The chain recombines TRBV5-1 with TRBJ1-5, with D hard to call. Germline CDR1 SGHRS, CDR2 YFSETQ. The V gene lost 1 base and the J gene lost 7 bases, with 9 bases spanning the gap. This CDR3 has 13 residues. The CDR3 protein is CASSLNAGQPQHF. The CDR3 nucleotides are TGCGCCAGCAGCTTGAATGCGGGCCAGCCCCAGCATTTT.

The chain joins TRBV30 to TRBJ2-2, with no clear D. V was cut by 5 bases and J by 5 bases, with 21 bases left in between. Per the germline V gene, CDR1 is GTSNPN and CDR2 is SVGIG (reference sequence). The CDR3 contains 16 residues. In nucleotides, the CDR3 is TGTGCCTGGTGGGCTCATCCAGACTCGATAACCGGGGAGCTGTTTTTT. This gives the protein CAWWAHPDSITGELFF.

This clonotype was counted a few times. The CDR3 coding sequence is TGTGCCAGCAGCCAATCGACAGGGGGCACCTACGAGCAGTACTTC. It translates to CASSQSTGGTYEQYF. J is TRBJ2-7 and V is TRBV7-2; 10 bases line up with TRBD1. This CDR3 has 15 residues. The germline V gene encodes CDR1 SGHTA and CDR2 FQGNSA. Trimming cost V 5 bases and J 2 bases; bases outside gene matches: 6.

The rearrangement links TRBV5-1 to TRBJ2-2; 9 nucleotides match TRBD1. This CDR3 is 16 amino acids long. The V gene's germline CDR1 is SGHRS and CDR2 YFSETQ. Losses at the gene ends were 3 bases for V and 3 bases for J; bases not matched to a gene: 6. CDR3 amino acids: CASSSFRDRDTGELFF. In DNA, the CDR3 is TGCGCCAGCAGCTCATTCCGGGACAGGGACACCGGGGAGCTGTTTTTT.

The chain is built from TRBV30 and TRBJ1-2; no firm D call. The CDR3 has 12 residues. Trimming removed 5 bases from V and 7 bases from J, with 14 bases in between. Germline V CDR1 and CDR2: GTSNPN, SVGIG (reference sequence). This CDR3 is CAWGSSVGGYTF. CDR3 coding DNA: TGTGCCTGGGGCTCCTCGGTGGGTGGCTACACCTTC.

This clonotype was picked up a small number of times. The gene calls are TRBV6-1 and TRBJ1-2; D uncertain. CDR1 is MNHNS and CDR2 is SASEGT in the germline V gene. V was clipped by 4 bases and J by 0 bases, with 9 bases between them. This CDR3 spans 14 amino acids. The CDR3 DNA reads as TGTGCCAGCAGTGCCGTGGCAGCTAACTATGGCTACACCTTC. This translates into CASSAVAANYGYTF.

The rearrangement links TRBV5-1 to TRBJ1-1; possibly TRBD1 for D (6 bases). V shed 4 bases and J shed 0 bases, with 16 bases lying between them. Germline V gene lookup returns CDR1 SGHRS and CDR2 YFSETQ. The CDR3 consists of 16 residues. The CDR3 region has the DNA TGCGCCAGCAGCCGGCGAGGGGGGGGTATGAACACTGAAGCTTTCTTT. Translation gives CASSRRGGGMNTEAFF. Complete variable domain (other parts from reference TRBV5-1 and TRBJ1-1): KAGVTQTPRYLIKTRGQQVTLSCSPISGHRSVSWYQQTPGQGLQFLFEYFSETQRNKGNFPGRFSGRQFSNSRSEMNVSTLELGDSALYLCASSRRGGGMNTEAFFGQGTRLTVV.

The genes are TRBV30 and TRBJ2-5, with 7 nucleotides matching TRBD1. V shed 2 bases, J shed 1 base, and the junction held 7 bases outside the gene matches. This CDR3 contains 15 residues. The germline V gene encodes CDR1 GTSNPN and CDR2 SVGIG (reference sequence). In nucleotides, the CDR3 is TGTGCCTGGAGTACGGGACAGCCCTTCCAAGAGACCCAGTACTTC. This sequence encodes CAWSTGQPFQETQYF.

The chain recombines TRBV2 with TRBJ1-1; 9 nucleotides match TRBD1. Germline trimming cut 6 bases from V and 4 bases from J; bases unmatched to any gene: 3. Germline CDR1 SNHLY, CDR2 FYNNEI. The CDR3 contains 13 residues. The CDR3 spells CASRTTGGTEAFF. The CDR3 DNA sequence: TGTGCCAGCAGAACGACAGGGGGCACTGAAGCTTTCTTT.

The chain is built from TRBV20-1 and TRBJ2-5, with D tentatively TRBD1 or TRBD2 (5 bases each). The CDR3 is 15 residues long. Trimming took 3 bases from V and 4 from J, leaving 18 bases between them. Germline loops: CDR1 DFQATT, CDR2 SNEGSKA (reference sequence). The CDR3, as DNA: TGCAGTGCTAGTCCGGGGCTAGTAGACGGAGAGACCCAGTACTTC. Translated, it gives CSASPGLVDGETQYF.

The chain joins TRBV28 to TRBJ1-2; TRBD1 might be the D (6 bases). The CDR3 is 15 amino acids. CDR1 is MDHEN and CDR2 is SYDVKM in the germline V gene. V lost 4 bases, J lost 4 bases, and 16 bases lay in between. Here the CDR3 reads CASSYRGGTGYGYTF. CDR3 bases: TGTGCCAGCAGTTATAGGGGGGGGACTGGCTATGGCTACACCTTC.

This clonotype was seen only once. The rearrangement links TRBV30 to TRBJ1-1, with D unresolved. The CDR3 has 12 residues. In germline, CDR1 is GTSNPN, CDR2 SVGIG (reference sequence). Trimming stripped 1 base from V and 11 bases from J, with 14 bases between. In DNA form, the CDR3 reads TGTGCCTGGAGTGGTGACATGGGTATCGCTTTCTTT. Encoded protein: CAWSGDMGIAFF. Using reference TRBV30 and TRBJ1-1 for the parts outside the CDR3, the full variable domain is SQTIHQWPATLVQPVGSPLSLECTVEGTSNPNLYWYRQAAGRGLQLLFYSVGIGQISSEVPQNLSASRPQDRQFILSSKKLLLSDSGFYLCAWSGDMGIAFFGQGTRLTVV.

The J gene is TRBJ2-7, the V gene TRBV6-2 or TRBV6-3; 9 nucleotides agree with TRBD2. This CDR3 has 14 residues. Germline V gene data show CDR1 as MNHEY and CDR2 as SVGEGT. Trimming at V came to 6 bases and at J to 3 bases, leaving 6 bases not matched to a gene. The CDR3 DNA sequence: TGTGCCAGCAGCCAGCGGGGGGTTGGCTACGAGCAGTACTTC. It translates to CASSQRGVGYEQYF.

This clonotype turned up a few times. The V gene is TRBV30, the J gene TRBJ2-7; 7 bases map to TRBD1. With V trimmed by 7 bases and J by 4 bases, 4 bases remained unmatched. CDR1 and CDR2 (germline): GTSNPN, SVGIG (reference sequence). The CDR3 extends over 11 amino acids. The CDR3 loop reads CASAGGYEQYF. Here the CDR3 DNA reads TGTGCCTCGGCAGGGGGATACGAGCAGTACTTC.

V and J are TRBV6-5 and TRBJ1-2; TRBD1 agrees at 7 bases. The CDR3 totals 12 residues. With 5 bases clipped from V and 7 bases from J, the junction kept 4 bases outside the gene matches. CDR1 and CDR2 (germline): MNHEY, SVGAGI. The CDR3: CASSKTGFGYTF. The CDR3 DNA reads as TGTGCCAGCAGTAAGACAGGGTTTGGCTACACCTTC.